This is a list of T cell receptor beta chains from one sample in a study of CD8+ T cells in alopecia areata. Only in-frame clones appear in the TCRdb table, and some are missing; sequencing was by immunoSEQ multiplex PCR. Of about 150,000 clones listed, about three fifths are singletons. The sample was CD4+ T cells sorted from blood. These TCRs come from a human donor in good health. CDR3s leave out the opening cysteine and the closing phenylalanine or tryptophan. Each record gives: D gene, J gene, V gene, CDR3 protein. A D gene is named only where the DNA matches it firmly.

D gene: TRBD1; J gene: TRBJ1-3; V gene: TRBV5-6; CDR3 protein: ASSLTGGSGNTIY
D gene: TRBD2; J gene: TRBJ2-3; V gene: TRBV5-1; CDR3 protein: ASGLAGGITDTQY
D gene: -; J gene: TRBJ2-5; V gene: TRBV18; CDR3 protein: ASSPEFRETQY
D gene: -; J gene: TRBJ2-7; V gene: TRBV5-1; CDR3 protein: ASSSSDSPYEQY
D gene: -; J gene: TRBJ2-3; V gene: TRBV21-1; CDR3 protein: ASSNSGTLGADTQY
D gene: -; J gene: TRBJ2-7; V gene: TRBV28; CDR3 protein: ASSSPTESGSYEQY
D gene: TRBD2; J gene: TRBJ2-7; V gene: TRBV4-2; CDR3 protein: ASSQDALADYEQY
D gene: TRBD2; J gene: TRBJ2-3; V gene: TRBV15; CDR3 protein: ATSRLAIAGVQDTQY
D gene: -; J gene: TRBJ1-4; V gene: TRBV2; CDR3 protein: ASSLSRKLF
D gene: -; J gene: TRBJ1-1; V gene: TRBV29-1; CDR3 protein: SVEEPPLNTEAF
D gene: TRBD2; J gene: TRBJ2-5; V gene: TRBV30; CDR3 protein: AWSQGTSGRGKTQY
D gene: -; J gene: TRBJ1-2; V gene: TRBV11-2; CDR3 protein: ASMALQGTPGYT
D gene: -; J gene: TRBJ1-2; V gene: TRBV5-4; CDR3 protein: ASSPRRETYGYT
D gene: TRBD2; J gene: TRBJ2-5; V gene: TRBV29-1; CDR3 protein: SVARQRGLETQY